A selection of T cell receptor beta chains follows, all from one sample in a study of shared clonotypes between healthy human individuals. Libraries were prepared by immunoSEQ multiplex PCR; TCRdb keeps only in-frame clonotypes and omits some of them. The data hold about 2.4 million clones, with 93% observed a single time. The sequenced sample was naive CD4+ T cells from PBMCs. The receptors were sampled from a man aged 18 to 29 in good health. Some clones in this sample may be carry-over from other donors' samples. Both conserved end residues are part of each CDR3. D genes are given only for firm matches. Clone size is given for some rows only: seen once, a few or many times, or a class if the clone is expanded.

d_gene: -; abundance: -; v_gene: TRBV27; j_gene: TRBJ1-5; CDR3aa: CASSLGAGSNQPQHF; CDR3nt: TGTGCCAGCAGTTTAGGGGCAGGTAGCAATCAGCCCCAGCATTTT
d_gene: TRBD2; abundance: -; v_gene: TRBV6-1; j_gene: TRBJ2-7; CDR3aa: CASSKGGSASYEQYF; CDR3nt: TGTGCCAGCAGCAAAGGCGGGAGTGCGTCCTACGAGCAGTACTTC
d_gene: -; abundance: once; v_gene: TRBV5-6; j_gene: TRBJ1-1; CDR3aa: CASSRGHLNTEAFF; CDR3nt: TGTGCCAGCAGCCGGGGACATTTGAACACTGAAGCTTTCTTT
d_gene: TRBD2; abundance: -; v_gene: TRBV28; j_gene: TRBJ2-7; CDR3aa: CASSLFSGTYSYEQYF; CDR3nt: TGTGCCAGCAGTTTATTTAGCGGGACCTACTCCTACGAGCAGTACTTC
d_gene: -; abundance: -; v_gene: TRBV7-9; j_gene: TRBJ2-3; CDR3aa: CASSLRLGNTDTQYF; CDR3nt: TGTGCCAGCAGCTTGCGACTGGGAAACACAGATACGCAGTATTTT
d_gene: TRBD2; abundance: -; v_gene: TRBV28; j_gene: TRBJ2-1; CDR3aa: CASSLLSGRADNEQFF; CDR3nt: TGTGCCAGCAGTCTCCTTAGCGGGAGGGCCGACAATGAGCAGTTCTTC
d_gene: -; abundance: -; v_gene: TRBV5-6; j_gene: TRBJ2-5; CDR3aa: CASSLGGPLQETQYF; CDR3nt: TGTGCCAGCAGCTTGGGCGGGCCCCTCCAAGAGACCCAGTACTTC
d_gene: TRBD1; abundance: -; v_gene: TRBV5-1; j_gene: TRBJ1-4; CDR3aa: CASSKGTGATNEKLFF; CDR3nt: TGCGCCAGCAGCAAGGGGACAGGGGCAACTAATGAAAAACTGTTTTTT
d_gene: -; abundance: -; v_gene: TRBV19; j_gene: TRBJ1-5; CDR3aa: CASILRFSNQPQHF; CDR3nt: TGTGCCAGTATCTTGAGGTTTAGCAATCAGCCCCAGCATTTT
d_gene: -; abundance: -; v_gene: TRBV7-2; j_gene: TRBJ1-2; CDR3aa: CASSGMTGNYGYTF; CDR3nt: TGTGCCAGCAGCGGCATGACAGGCAACTATGGCTACACCTTC
d_gene: TRBD1; abundance: -; v_gene: TRBV5-1; j_gene: TRBJ2-1; CDR3aa: CASSLGDRSNEQFF; CDR3nt: TGCGCCAGCAGCTTGGGGGACAGAAGTAATGAGCAGTTCTTC
d_gene: -; abundance: -; v_gene: TRBV5-1; j_gene: TRBJ2-7; CDR3aa: CASSQGEGFYEQYF; CDR3nt: TGCGCCAGCAGCCAAGGCGAGGGGTTCTACGAGCAGTACTTC
d_gene: -; abundance: -; v_gene: TRBV5-1; j_gene: TRBJ1-4; CDR3aa: CASSLQGTNEKLFF; CDR3nt: TGCGCCAGCAGCCTCCAGGGTACTAATGAAAAACTGTTTTTT
d_gene: TRBD1; abundance: once; v_gene: TRBV28; j_gene: TRBJ2-7; CDR3aa: CASTRQGYEQYF; CDR3nt: TGTGCCAGCACAAGACAGGGTTACGAGCAGTACTTC
d_gene: -; abundance: -; v_gene: TRBV2; j_gene: TRBJ2-3; CDR3aa: CASRTNPGKPTDTQYF; CDR3nt: TGTGCCAGCAGGACAAACCCGGGAAAACCCACAGATACGCAGTATTTT
d_gene: TRBD2; abundance: once; v_gene: TRBV5-1; j_gene: TRBJ2-3; CDR3aa: CASSLALAGTDTQYF; CDR3nt: TGCGCCAGCAGCTTGGCACTAGCGGGGACAGATACGCAGTATTTT
d_gene: -; abundance: -; v_gene: TRBV15; j_gene: TRBJ2-2; CDR3aa: CATSTGGFGTGELFF; CDR3nt: TGTGCCACCAGCACTGGCGGGTTCGGCACCGGGGAGCTGTTTTTT
d_gene: TRBD2; abundance: -; v_gene: TRBV5-1; j_gene: TRBJ2-2; CDR3aa: CASSLGRTSGTGELFF; CDR3nt: TGCGCCAGCAGCTTGGGTCGGACTAGCGGGACCGGGGAGCTGTTTTTT
d_gene: -; abundance: -; v_gene: TRBV11-1; j_gene: TRBJ2-4; CDR3aa: CASSPRVGLGIQYF; CDR3nt: TGTGCCAGCAGCCCCCGGGTAGGGTTGGGCATTCAGTACTTC
d_gene: TRBD2; abundance: -; v_gene: TRBV14; j_gene: TRBJ2-7; CDR3aa: CASSLGLAPTYEQYF; CDR3nt: TGTGCCAGCAGCCTAGGACTAGCGCCGACCTACGAGCAGTACTTC
d_gene: TRBD2; abundance: -; v_gene: TRBV28; j_gene: TRBJ2-7; CDR3aa: CASSFSLGTSGRATTYEQYF; CDR3nt: TGTGCCAGCAGTTTTTCTTTAGGGACTAGCGGGAGGGCCACGACCTACGAGCAGTACTTC
d_gene: -; abundance: -; v_gene: TRBV9; j_gene: TRBJ1-5; CDR3aa: CASSVEGGQPQHF; CDR3nt: TGTGCCAGCAGCGTAGAGGGGGGACAGCCCCAGCATTTT